Listed below are T cell receptor beta chains from one sample, sequenced in a study of CD8 T cells in ankylosing spondylitis. TCRdb passed the 5' RACE reads through MiXCR, listing each CDR3 protein once. The repertoire holds over 700,000 distinct CDR3 sequences, with 15% to 20% as singletons. Sequencing was carried out using blood, either unsorted or a sorted T cell fraction (not recorded which). All receptors derive from a male donor with ankylosing spondylitis. The CDR3 runs from the conserved cysteine through the conserved F or W. A D gene is named only where the DNA matches it firmly. A row's size may be missing; if present it is once, few, many or a size class.

CDR3 DNA	CDR3 protein	V gene	D gene	J gene	clone size
TGTGCCAGCTCACCAGGAAGGGAGGGCCAGCCCCAGCATTTT	CASSPGREGQPQHF	TRBV18	.	TRBJ1-5	.
TGTGCCATCAGTGAGTCGGCAGGGCCCCATGGCTACACCTTC	CAISESAGPHGYTF	TRBV10-3	.	TRBJ1-2	few
TGCAGTGCTAGAGGTACAGGGGGTCTCTACGAGCAGTACTTC	CSARGTGGLYEQYF	TRBV20-1	TRBD1	TRBJ2-7	few
TGTGCCAGCAGCTCCTTGCCGGGACTAGCAACAGATACGCAGTATTTT	CASSSLPGLATDTQYF	TRBV7-3	TRBD2	TRBJ2-3	few
TGCGCCAGCAGCCGGACAGTAATCCTATATAGCAATCAGCCCCAGCATTTT	CASSRTVILYSNQPQHF	TRBV4-1	.	TRBJ1-5	.
TGTGCCAGCAGTCTACGGGGCCTAGCGGCGAGCACAGATACGCAGTATTTT	CASSLRGLAASTDTQYF	TRBV12-3/TRBV12-4	TRBD2	TRBJ2-3	.
TGTGCCAGCATCGAACGTCCGGGACGCTCCTACGAGCAGTACTTC	CASIERPGRSYEQYF	TRBV6-2/TRBV6-3	.	TRBJ2-7	.
TGTGCCAGCAGCTTGGCAGGGGATAACTATGGCTACACCTTC	CASSLAGDNYGYTF	TRBV5-5	.	TRBJ1-2	few
TGTGCCAGCAGCATCCGGGACAGGGGAGGCGGTCAGCCCCAGCATTTT	CASSIRDRGGGQPQHF	TRBV28	TRBD1	TRBJ1-5	.
TGCAGTCCAGGGGTCGAGGACTATGGCTACACCTTC	CSPGVEDYGYTF	TRBV20-1	.	TRBJ1-2	few
TGCGCCAGCAAGGGGGACCCAAGCTCCTACGATCAGTACTTC	CASKGDPSSYDQYF	TRBV5-1	.	TRBJ2-7	.
TGTGCCAGCAGCTTAGAACCCATTCACACCTACGAGCAGTACTTC	CASSLEPIHTYEQYF	TRBV7-2	.	TRBJ2-7	.
TGTGCCAGCAGCTTCGACAGGGGGAGCCGAGCCGGGGAGCTGTTTTTT	CASSFDRGSRAGELFF	TRBV7-9	TRBD1	TRBJ2-2	few
TGTGCCAGCAGCTGGTCTTTAGATGAAGCTTTCTTT	CASSWSLDEAFF	TRBV11-2	.	TRBJ1-1	few